This T cell receptor (beta chain) was profiled in a study of identical twins. Trimming shortened V by 3 bases and J by 3 bases, and 8 bases separated the two germline ends. CDR1 and CDR2 (germline): SQVTM, ANQGSEA. The CDR3 has 12 residues. TCRdb analysed the 5' RACE reads with MiXCR anew, one entry per CDR3 protein. Among about 220,000 distinct CDR3 sequences listed, about 6.7% were seen once. The same data also contributed to another study, on T cells expressing NK-cell markers. That investigation notes: In several donors, dominant NKG2C+ clonotypes were about 1.0-7.0% of CD8+ T cells.

The sequenced material came from CD8+ T cells sorted from blood. The clonotype originates from a woman aged 18-35 years in good health. V usage is TRBV29-1 and J usage is TRBJ1-2; TRBD1 is a possible D gene (5 bases). Written as DNA, the CDR3 is TGCAGCGTTGACGGGGGAGACTATGGCTACACCTTC. Translated, it gives CSVDGGDYGYTF.